Below, 3 T cell receptor beta chains from the same sample are listed, as sequenced in a study of blood T cells in healthy people across ages. For the second PCR, which ran for 7 to 11 cycles, a sample-barcoded 5' primer and a J-beta primer mix were used. Each CDR3 protein is one row after TCRdb ran MiXCR on the 5' RACE reads. The sample contains about 970,000 distinct CDR3 sequences, 51% of which appear only once. Sequenced material: blood. These receptors originate from a woman aged 55-69 years in good health.

This clonotype appeared a single time. This sequence joins TRBV4-1 and TRBJ2-2; no firm D call. The CDR3 is made up of 14 amino acids. Germline V gene sequence: CDR1 MGHRA, CDR2 YSYEKL. The V end lost 3 bases, the J end lost 5 bases, and 10 bases lay between the germline ends. CDR3 protein: CASSQPGLTGELFF. In nucleotides, the CDR3 is TGCGCCAGCAGCCAGCCGGGCTTAACCGGGGAGCTGTTTTTT.

The chain couples TRBV10-3 to TRBJ2-5, with D tentatively TRBD2 (7 bases). The DNA matches TRBJ2-7 better at its end, which makes the J call doubtful. There are 16 residues in the CDR3. The germline CDR1 and CDR2 sequences are ENHRY and SYGVKD. CDR3 nucleotides: TGTGCCATCAGTGAAGGGGGGGGACGCGGTCCCTACGAGCAGTACTTC. Residues: CAISEGGGRGPYEQYF.

This chain links TRBV12-3 or TRBV12-4 with TRBJ2-1, with a tentative D call TRBD2 (5 bases). Trimming pared 5 bases from V and 8 bases from J, leaving 13 bases between. This CDR3 is 13 amino acids long. CDR3 residues: CASSTPRGYEQFF. The CDR3 DNA reads as TGTGCCAGCAGTACTCCCCGGGGATATGAGCAGTTCTTC.